This T cell receptor beta chain was sequenced in a study of T cells in localized non-small cell lung cancer. Deletions cut 3 bases from V and 2 bases from J, with 17 bases between. The CDR3 has 16 amino acids. Germline V gives CDR1 KGHSH, CDR2 LQKENI. Study-level findings and limits: Maximal T cell clonality occurred in uninvolved adjacent lung, with tumor ranking below it. Heterogeneity stays possible, as sequencing covered only one tumor region. The appearance of a median roughly 56 of the top 100 tumor clones was seen in adjacent lung.

TCRdb's copy holds only in-frame clones and misses some; the assay was immunoSEQ multiplex PCR. The sample comprises about 82,000 clones, roughly 75% of which are singletons, and around 21% rests with the top ten. Comments on this clone: Its antigen is currently unknown.

The origin of this receptor is a man aged 40 to 69 with stage II squamous cell lung carcinoma. This sequence joins TRBV18 and TRBJ2-7, with D perhaps TRBD1 (6 bases). This specimen consisted of PBMCs, obtained before any cancer treatment. This CDR3 is CASSPFGSRGTYEQYF. The CDR3, as DNA: TGTGCCAGCTCACCCTTTGGCTCCAGGGGAACCTACGAGCAGTACTTC.